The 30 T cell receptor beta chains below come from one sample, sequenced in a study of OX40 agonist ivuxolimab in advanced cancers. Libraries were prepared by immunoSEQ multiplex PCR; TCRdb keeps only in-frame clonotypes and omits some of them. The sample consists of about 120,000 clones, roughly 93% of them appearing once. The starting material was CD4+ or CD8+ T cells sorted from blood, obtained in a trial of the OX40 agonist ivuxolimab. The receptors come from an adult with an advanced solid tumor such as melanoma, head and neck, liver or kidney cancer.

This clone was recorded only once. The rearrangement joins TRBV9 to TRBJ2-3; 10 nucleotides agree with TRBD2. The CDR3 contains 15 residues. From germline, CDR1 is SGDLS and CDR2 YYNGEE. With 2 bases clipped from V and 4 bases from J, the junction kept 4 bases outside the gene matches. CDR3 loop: CASSVGLAGADTQYF. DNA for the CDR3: TGTGCCAGCAGCGTGGGCCTAGCGGGGGCAGATACGCAGTATTTT.

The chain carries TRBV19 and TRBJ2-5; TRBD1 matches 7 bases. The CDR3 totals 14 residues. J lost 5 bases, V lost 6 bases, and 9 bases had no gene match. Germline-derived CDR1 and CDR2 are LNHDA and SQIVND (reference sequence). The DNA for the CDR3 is TGTGCCAGTAGGGCGACAGGGCTGGGGGAGACCCAGTACTTC. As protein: CASRATGLGETQYF.

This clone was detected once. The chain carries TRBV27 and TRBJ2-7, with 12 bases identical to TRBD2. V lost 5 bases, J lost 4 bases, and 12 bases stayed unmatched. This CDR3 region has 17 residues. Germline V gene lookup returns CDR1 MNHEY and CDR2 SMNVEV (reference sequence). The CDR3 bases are TGTGCCAGCAGTAGCCCCCGAACTAGCGGGAGGAATTACGAGCAGTACTTC. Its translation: CASSSPRTSGRNYEQYF.

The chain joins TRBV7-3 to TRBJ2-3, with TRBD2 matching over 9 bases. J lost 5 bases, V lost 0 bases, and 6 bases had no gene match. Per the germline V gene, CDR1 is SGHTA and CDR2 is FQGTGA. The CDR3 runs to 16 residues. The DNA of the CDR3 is TGTGCCAGCAGCTTAACGTTCGCGGGAGGGAAAGATACGCAGTATTTT. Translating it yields CASSLTFAGGKDTQYF. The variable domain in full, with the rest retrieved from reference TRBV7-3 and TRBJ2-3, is GAGVSQTPSNKVTEKGKYVELRCDPISGHTALYWYRQSLGQGPEFLIYFQGTGAADDSGLPNDRFFAVRPEGSVSTLKIQRTERGDSAVYLCASSLTFAGGKDTQYFGPGTRLTVL.

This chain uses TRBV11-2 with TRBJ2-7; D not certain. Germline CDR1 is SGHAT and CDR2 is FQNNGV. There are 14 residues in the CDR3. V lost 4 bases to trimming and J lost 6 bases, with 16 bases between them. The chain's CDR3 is CASSSPKGYPEQYF. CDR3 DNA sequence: TGTGCCAGCAGCTCCCCCAAAGGCTACCCCGAGCAGTACTTC.

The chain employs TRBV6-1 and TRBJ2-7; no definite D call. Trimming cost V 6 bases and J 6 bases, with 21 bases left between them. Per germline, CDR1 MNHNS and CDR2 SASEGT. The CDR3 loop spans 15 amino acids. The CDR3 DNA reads TGTGCCAGCAGGCCACCTCTTGCCCTACCTGCCGAGCAGTACTTC. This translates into CASRPPLALPAEQYF.

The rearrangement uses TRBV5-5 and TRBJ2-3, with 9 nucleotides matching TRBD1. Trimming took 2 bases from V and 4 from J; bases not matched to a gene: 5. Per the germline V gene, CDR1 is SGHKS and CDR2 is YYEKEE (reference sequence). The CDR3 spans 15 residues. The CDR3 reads CASSFGQGRADTQYF. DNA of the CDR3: TGTGCCAGCAGCTTTGGACAGGGGCGAGCAGATACGCAGTATTTT.

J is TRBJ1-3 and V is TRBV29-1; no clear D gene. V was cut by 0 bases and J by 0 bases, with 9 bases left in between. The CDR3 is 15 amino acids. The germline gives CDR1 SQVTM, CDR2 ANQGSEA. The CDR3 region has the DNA TGCAGCGTTGAAGAGGCACCGTACTCTGGAAACACCATATATTTT. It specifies CSVEEAPYSGNTIYF.

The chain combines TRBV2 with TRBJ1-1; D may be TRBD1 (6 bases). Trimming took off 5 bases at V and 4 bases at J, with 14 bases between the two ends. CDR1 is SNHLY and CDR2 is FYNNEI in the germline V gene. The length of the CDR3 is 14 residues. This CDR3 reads CASSPRAQGTEAFF. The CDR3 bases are TGTGCCAGCAGTCCTAGGGCACAGGGCACTGAAGCTTTCTTT.

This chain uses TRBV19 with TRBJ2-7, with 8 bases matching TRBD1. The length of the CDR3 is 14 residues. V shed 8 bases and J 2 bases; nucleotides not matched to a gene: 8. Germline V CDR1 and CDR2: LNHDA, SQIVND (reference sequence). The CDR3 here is CASRGQEVAYEQYF. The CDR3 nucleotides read TGTGCCAGTCGGGGACAGGAGGTTGCCTACGAGCAGTACTTC.

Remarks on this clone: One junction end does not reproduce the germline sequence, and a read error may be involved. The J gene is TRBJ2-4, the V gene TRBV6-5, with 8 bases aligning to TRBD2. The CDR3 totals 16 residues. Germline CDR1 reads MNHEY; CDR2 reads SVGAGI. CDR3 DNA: TGTGCCAGCAGTTACGTCTGGGACGGGGGGGAAAACGTTCAGTACTTC. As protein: CASSYVWDGGENVQYF.

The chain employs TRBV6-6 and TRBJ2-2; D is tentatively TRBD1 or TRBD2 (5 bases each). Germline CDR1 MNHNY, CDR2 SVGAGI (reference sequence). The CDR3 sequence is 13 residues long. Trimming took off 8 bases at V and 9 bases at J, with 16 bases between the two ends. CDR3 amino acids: CASSSGRSWELFF. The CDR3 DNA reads TGTGCCAGCTCGTCGGGACGCAGCTGGGAGCTGTTTTTT.

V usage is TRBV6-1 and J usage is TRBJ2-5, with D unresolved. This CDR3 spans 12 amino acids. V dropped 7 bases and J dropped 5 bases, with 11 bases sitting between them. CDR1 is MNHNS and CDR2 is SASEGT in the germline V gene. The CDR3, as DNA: TGTGCCAGCATTTCCCTCCCCGAGACCCAGTACTTC. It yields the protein CASISLPETQYF.

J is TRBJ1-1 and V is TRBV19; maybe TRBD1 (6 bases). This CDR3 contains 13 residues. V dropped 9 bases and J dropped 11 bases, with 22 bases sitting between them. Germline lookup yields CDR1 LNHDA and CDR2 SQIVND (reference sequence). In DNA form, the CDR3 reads TGTGCCAGCTCCTCCACGGGGGGCGTGTGGGCTTTCTTT. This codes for CASSSTGGVWAFF.

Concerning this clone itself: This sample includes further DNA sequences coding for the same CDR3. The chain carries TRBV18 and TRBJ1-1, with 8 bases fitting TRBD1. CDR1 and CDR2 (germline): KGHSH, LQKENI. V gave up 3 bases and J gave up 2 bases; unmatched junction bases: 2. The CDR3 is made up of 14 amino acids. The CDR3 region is CASSPGTGNTEAFF. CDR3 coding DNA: TGTGCCAGCTCACCCGGGACAGGCAACACTGAAGCTTTCTTT. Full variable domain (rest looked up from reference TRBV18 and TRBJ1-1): NAGVMQNPRHLVRRRGQEARLRCSPMKGHSHVYWYRQLPEEGLKFMVYLQKENIIDESGMPKERFSAEFPKEGPSILRIQQVVRGDSAAYFCASSPGTGNTEAFFGQGTRLTVV.

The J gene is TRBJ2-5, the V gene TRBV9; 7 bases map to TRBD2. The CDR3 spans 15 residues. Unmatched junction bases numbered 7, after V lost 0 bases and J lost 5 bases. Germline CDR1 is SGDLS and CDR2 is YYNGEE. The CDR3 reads CASSVGDAGAETQYF. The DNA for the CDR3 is TGTGCCAGCAGCGTAGGAGATGCGGGAGCGGAGACCCAGTACTTC. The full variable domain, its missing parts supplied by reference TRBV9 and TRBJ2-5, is DSGVTQTPKHLITATGQRVTLRCSPRSGDLSVYWYQQSLDQGLQFLIQYYNGEERAKGNILERFSAQQFPDLHSELNLSSLELGDSALYFCASSVGDAGAETQYFGPGTRLLVL.

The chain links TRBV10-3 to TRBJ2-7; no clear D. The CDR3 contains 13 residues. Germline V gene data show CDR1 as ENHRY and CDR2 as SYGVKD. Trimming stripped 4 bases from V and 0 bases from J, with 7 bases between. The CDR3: CAISAAASYEQYF. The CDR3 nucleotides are TGTGCCATCAGTGCAGCCGCCTCCTACGAGCAGTACTTC.

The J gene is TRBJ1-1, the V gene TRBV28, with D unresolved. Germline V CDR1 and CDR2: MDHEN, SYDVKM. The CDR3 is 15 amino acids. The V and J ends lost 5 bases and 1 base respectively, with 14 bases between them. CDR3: CASSPSGGRNTEAFF. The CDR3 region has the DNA TGTGCCAGCAGTCCATCGGGAGGGCGGAACACTGAAGCTTTCTTT.

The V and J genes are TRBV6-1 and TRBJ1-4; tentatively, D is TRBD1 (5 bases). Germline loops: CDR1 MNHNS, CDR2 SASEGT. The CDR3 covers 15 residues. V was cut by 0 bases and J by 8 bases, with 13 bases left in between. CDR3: CASSEAQGAGEKLFF. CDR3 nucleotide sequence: TGTGCCAGCAGTGAAGCGCAAGGGGCGGGGGAAAAACTGTTTTTT.

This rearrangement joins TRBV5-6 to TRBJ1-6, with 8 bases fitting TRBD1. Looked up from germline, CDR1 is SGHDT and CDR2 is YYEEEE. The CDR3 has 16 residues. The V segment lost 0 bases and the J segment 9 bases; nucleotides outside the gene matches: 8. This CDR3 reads CASSLVLTGGFSPLHF. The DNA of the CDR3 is TGTGCCAGCAGCTTGGTCCTCACAGGGGGTTTTTCACCCCTCCACTTT.

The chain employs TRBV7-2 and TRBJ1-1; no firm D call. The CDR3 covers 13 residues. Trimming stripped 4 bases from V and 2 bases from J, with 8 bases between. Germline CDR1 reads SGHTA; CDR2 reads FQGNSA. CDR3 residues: CASSSRGNTEAFF. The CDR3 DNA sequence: TGTGCCAGCAGCTCCCGGGGAAACACTGAAGCTTTCTTT.

This chain's CDR3 is CASSQGSAGETGELFF. The CDR3 nucleotides read TGTGCCAGCAGCCAAGGATCAGCGGGGGAAACCGGGGAGCTGTTTTTT. This chain joins TRBV4-2 and TRBJ2-2; 8 bases are shared with TRBD2. The junction had 6 bases not matched to a gene; V was cut back by 1 base and J by 5 bases. CDR3 size: 16 residues. Germline CDR1 reads LGHNA; CDR2 reads YNFKEQ.

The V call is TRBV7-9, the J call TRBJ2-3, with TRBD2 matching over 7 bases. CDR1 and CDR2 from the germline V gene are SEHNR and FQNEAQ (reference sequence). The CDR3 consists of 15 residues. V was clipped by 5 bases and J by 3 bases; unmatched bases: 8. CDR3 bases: TGTGCCAGCAGCCTCATGGGGGGGGGAACAGATACGCAGTATTTT. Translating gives CASSLMGGGTDTQYF.

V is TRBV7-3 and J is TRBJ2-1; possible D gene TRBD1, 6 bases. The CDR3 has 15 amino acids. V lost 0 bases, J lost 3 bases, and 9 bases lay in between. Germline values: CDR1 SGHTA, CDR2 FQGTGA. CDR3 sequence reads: CASSLTGDNYNEQFF. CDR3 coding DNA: TGTGCCAGCAGCTTAACAGGGGACAACTACAATGAGCAGTTCTTC.

CDR3: CSASTGIDYTF. In DNA form, the CDR3 reads TGCAGTGCCTCGACGGGAATTGACTACACCTTC. The chain uses TRBV20-1 and TRBJ1-2; D unresolved. Germline assignment: CDR1 DFQATT and CDR2 SNEGSKA (reference sequence). V dropped 6 bases and J dropped 10 bases, with 15 bases sitting between them. This CDR3 spans 11 amino acids.

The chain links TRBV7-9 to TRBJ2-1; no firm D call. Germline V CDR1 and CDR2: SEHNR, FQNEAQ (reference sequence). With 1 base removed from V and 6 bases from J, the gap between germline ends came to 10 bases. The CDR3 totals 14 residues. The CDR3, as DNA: TGTGCCAGCAGCTTAGAAGCATTGGGCAATGAGCAGTTCTTC. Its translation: CASSLEALGNEQFF.

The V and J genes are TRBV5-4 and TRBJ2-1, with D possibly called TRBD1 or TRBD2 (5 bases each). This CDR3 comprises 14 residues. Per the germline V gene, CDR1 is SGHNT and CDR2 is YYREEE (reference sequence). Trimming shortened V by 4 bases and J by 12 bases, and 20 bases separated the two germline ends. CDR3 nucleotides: TGTGCCAGCAGCCACGCACAACGGGGCGAGCCGCAGTTCTTC. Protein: CASSHAQRGEPQFF.

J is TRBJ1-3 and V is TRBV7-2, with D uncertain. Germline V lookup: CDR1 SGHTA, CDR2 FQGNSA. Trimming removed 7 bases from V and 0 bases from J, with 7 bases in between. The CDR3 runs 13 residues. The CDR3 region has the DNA TGTGCCAGCATGCGACCCTCTGGAAACACCATATATTTT. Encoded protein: CASMRPSGNTIYF.

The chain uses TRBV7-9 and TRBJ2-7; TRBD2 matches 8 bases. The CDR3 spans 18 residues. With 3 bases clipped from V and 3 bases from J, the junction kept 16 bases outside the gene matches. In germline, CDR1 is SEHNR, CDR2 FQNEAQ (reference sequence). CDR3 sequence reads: CASSLSPRGPSGFYEQYF. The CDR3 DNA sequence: TGTGCCAGCAGCTTGTCCCCCCGTGGCCCTAGCGGGTTCTACGAGCAGTACTTC.

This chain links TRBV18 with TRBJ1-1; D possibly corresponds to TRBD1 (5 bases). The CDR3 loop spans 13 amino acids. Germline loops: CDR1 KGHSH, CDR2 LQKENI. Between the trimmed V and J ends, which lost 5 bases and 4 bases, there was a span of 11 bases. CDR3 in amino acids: CASSTGGATEAFF. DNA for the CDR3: TGTGCCAGCTCAACTGGTGGGGCCACTGAAGCTTTCTTT. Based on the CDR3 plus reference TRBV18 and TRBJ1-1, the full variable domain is NAGVMQNPRHLVRRRGQEARLRCSPMKGHSHVYWYRQLPEEGLKFMVYLQKENIIDESGMPKERFSAEFPKEGPSILRIQQVVRGDSAAYFCASSTGGATEAFFGQGTRLTVV.